Below, one T cell receptor beta chain is given with its context. The source of the sample is a study of OX40 agonist ivuxolimab in advanced cancers. The data were produced by immunoSEQ multiplex PCR, yet TCRdb's version contains in-frame clones alone and is incomplete. Of more than 65,000 clones listed, around 81% are singletons. CDR3 length: 19 amino acids. J gave up 3 bases and V 1 base, and 15 bases lay outside the gene matches. Per germline, CDR1 SNHLY and CDR2 FYNNEI. Sequenced here: CD4+ or CD8+ T cells sorted from blood, sampled in a trial of the OX40 agonist ivuxolimab. The receptor was derived from an adult with an advanced solid tumor such as melanoma, head and neck, liver or kidney cancer. The chain combines TRBV2 with TRBJ1-3; 7 bases map to TRBD1. The CDR3 protein is CASSEVARGPEVGGNTIYF. The CDR3 region has the DNA TGTGCCAGCAGTGAAGTAGCTAGGGGGCCTGAGGTCGGTGGAAACACCATATATTTT. Filled out from reference TRBV2 and TRBJ1-3, the complete variable domain reads EPEVTQTPSHQVTQMGQEVILRCVPISNHLYFYWYRQILGQKVEFLVSFYNNEISEKSEIFDDQFSVERPDGSNFTLKIRSTKLEDSAMYFCASSEVARGPEVGGNTIYFGEGSWLTVV.